A single sample gave rise to the 31 T cell receptor beta chains below, sequenced in a study of cytomegalovirus exposure and HLA in healthy donors. The repertoire was sequenced with immunoSEQ multiplex PCR; TCRdb's copy has only in-frame clones and lacks some. Of just under 75,000 clones listed, approximately 94% are singletons. The sequencing sample was made of PBMCs. The receptors were sampled from a woman younger than 35 in good health and CMV-seropositive.

This sequence joins TRBV18 and TRBJ1-6, with D unresolved. CDR3 size: 15 residues. V lost 3 bases and J 8 bases, leaving 14 bases between the germline ends. Germline CDR1 KGHSH, CDR2 LQKENI. This CDR3 is CASSPGGRRDSPLHF. The CDR3 nucleotides read TGTGCCAGCTCACCGGGAGGGCGCAGAGATTCACCCCTCCACTTT.

The count of this clone is one. This chain uses TRBV5-1 with TRBJ2-7; unclear D gene. Trimming removed 3 bases from V and 7 bases from J, with 14 bases in between. CDR1 and CDR2 (germline): SGHRS, YFSETQ. The CDR3 loop spans 13 amino acids. CDR3 coding DNA: TGCGCCAGCAGCTCGGATTTCACGAGGGAGCAGTACTTC. As protein: CASSSDFTREQYF.

The rearrangement joins TRBV7-9 to TRBJ2-3; TRBD2 is a possible D gene (6 bases). V was pared by 1 base and J by 1 base, with 15 bases between. CDR3 length equals 17 residues. The germline gives CDR1 SEHNR, CDR2 FQNEAQ (reference sequence). CDR3 amino acids: CASSLGATGDRTDTQYF. DNA for the CDR3: TGTGCCAGCAGCTTAGGCGCAACGGGGGACCGCACAGATACGCAGTATTTT.

This clone was found a few times. The chain has TRBV10-1 and TRBJ2-1, with a possible D match to TRBD1 (6 bases). From germline, CDR1 is WNHNN and CDR2 SYGVQD (reference sequence). V dropped 2 bases and J dropped 4 bases, with 18 bases sitting between them. The CDR3 covers 17 residues. CDR3 amino acids: CASSEDFGQGPYNEQFF. CDR3 bases: TGCGCCAGCAGTGAGGATTTCGGGCAGGGGCCTTACAATGAGCAGTTCTTC.

This chain links TRBV19 with TRBJ1-5; 9 bases are a match to TRBD1. This CDR3 contains 15 residues. CDR1 is LNHDA, CDR2 SQIVND, per germline (reference sequence). Trimming cost V 6 bases and J 4 bases; bases outside gene matches: 7. The CDR3: CASRNAGTGNQPQHF. The CDR3 DNA reads TGTGCCAGTAGGAACGCCGGGACAGGGAATCAGCCCCAGCATTTT.

The rearrangement joins TRBV2 to TRBJ2-7, with 10 bases aligning to TRBD1. CDR3 size: 15 residues. CDR1 SNHLY and CDR2 FYNNEI come from the germline V gene. With 6 bases clipped from V and 3 bases from J, the junction kept 8 bases outside the gene matches. The CDR3 sequence: CASSEPGQGRYEQYF. As DNA, the CDR3 is TGTGCCAGCAGCGAACCGGGACAGGGGCGCTACGAGCAGTACTTC.

This clone was detected only once. The rearrangement joins TRBV5-1 to TRBJ2-1, with D possibly TRBD2 on 7 matching bases. The CDR3 is made up of 16 amino acids. V shed 4 bases and J shed 1 base, with 15 bases lying between them. Germline CDR1 reads SGHRS; CDR2 reads YFSETQ. CDR3 amino acids: CASSPRGGGSYNEQFF. The CDR3 DNA reads as TGCGCCAGCAGCCCACGAGGGGGAGGGTCCTACAATGAGCAGTTCTTC.

The chain combines TRBV29-1 with TRBJ2-3; D is undetermined. Trimming took off 6 bases at V and 4 bases at J, with 8 bases between the two ends. The CDR3 has 11 amino acids. The V gene's germline CDR1 is SQVTM and CDR2 ANQGSEA. The CDR3 sequence is CSVLLADTQYF. DNA of the CDR3: TGCAGCGTCCTACTGGCAGATACGCAGTATTTT.

This rearrangement joins TRBV6-6 to TRBJ2-7; D might be TRBD1 (6 bases). Germline V gene data show CDR1 as MNHNY and CDR2 as SVGAGI (reference sequence). Trimming took off 2 bases at V and 0 bases at J, with 11 bases between the two ends. This CDR3 has 15 amino acids. CDR3 region: CASSYTTGRSYEQYF. CDR3 bases: TGTGCCAGCAGTTACACCACAGGGCGCTCCTACGAGCAGTACTTC.

The chain has TRBV5-4 and TRBJ2-5; D call uncertain. Germline V CDR1 and CDR2: SGHNT, YYREEE (reference sequence). This CDR3 comprises 13 residues. V gave up 3 bases and J gave up 5 bases, with 11 bases separating them. The CDR3 loop is CASSSVAMETQYF. DNA for the CDR3: TGTGCCAGCAGCTCGGTTGCTATGGAGACCCAGTACTTC.

This chain uses TRBV6-5 with TRBJ2-1; no reliable D call. This CDR3 is built from 14 residues. The V end was cut by 2 bases, the J end by 8 bases, with 13 bases between. The germline V gene has CDR1 MNHEY and CDR2 SVGAGI. The CDR3 region is CASSYLNFRDEQFF. As DNA, the CDR3 is TGTGCCAGCAGTTACCTGAATTTTCGCGATGAGCAGTTCTTC.

As regards this clone: A read error may account for a junction end that differs from germline. The chain joins TRBV5-1 to TRBJ2-1, with 7 positions matching TRBD2. CDR1 SGHRS and CDR2 YFSETQ come from the germline V gene. The CDR3 extends over 15 amino acids. The CDR3 reads CTSSLSAGAYNEQFF. The CDR3 DNA follows: TGCACCAGCAGCTTGTCCGCGGGAGCATACAATGAGCAGTTCTTC.

This chain links TRBV7-8 with TRBJ1-2, with a tentative D call TRBD1 (6 bases). The V gene's germline CDR1 is SGHVS and CDR2 FQNEAQ. There are 13 residues in the CDR3. V dropped 4 bases and J dropped 7 bases, with 13 bases sitting between them. Written as DNA, the CDR3 is TGTGCCAGCAGCTCGTCGGACAGCCGTGGCTACACCTTC. This gives the protein CASSSSDSRGYTF. The full variable domain, its missing parts supplied by reference TRBV7-8 and TRBJ1-2, is GAGVSQSPRYKVAKRGQDVALRCDPISGHVSLFWYQQALGQGPEFLTYFQNEAQLDKSGLPSDRFFAERPEGSVSTLKIQRTQQEDSAVYLCASSSSDSRGYTFGSGTRLTVV.

V and J are TRBV29-1 and TRBJ2-1; 12 bases are a match to TRBD2. Germline assignment: CDR1 SQVTM and CDR2 ANQGSEA. Unmatched junction bases numbered 9, after V lost 4 bases and J lost 2 bases. The CDR3 is made up of 17 amino acids. CDR3 coding DNA: TGCAGCGTTGCCCGAAGAAGGACTAGCGGGACCTACAATGAGCAGTTCTTC. The encoded protein is CSVARRRTSGTYNEQFF.

CDR3 loop: CASSERTGGPYGYTF. CDR3 sequence (DNA): TGTGCCAGCAGTGAACGGACAGGGGGCCCCTATGGCTACACCTTC. The chain joins TRBV6-1 to TRBJ1-2; TRBD1 agrees at 11 bases. The CDR3 consists of 15 residues. The V gene end was trimmed by 2 bases and the J gene end by 4 bases; junction bases not matched to a gene: 3. CDR1 is MNHNS, CDR2 SASEGT, per germline.

This clone appeared once. The chain has TRBV11-2 and TRBJ2-7, with TRBD1 matching 9 bases. The CDR3 contains 15 residues. Germline V lookup: CDR1 SGHAT, CDR2 FQNNGV. Trimming cost V 1 base and J 7 bases; bases outside gene matches: 8. The CDR3 reads CASSLGRDRAKEQYF. CDR3 coding DNA: TGTGCCAGCAGCTTAGGCCGGGACAGGGCTAAAGAGCAGTACTTC.

V usage is TRBV6-6 and J usage is TRBJ2-5, with 7 bases identical to TRBD1. With 7 bases clipped from V and 2 bases from J, the junction kept 10 bases outside the gene matches. CDR1 and CDR2 (germline): MNHNY, SVGAGI (reference sequence). The CDR3 extends over 15 amino acids. The CDR3 protein is CASIRDRGLQETQYF. In nucleotides, the CDR3 is TGTGCCAGCATCCGGGACAGAGGACTTCAAGAGACCCAGTACTTC.

This chain connects TRBV5-1 to TRBJ1-2; TRBD1 matches at 10 bases. V lost 4 bases to trimming and J lost 4 bases; unmatched junction nucleotides: 10. The CDR3 has 16 residues. Germline V gene sequence: CDR1 SGHRS, CDR2 YFSETQ. The DNA of the CDR3 is TGCGCCAGCAGCGCCCGGGACAGGGGTTTTAGCTATGGCTACACCTTC. Protein sequence: CASSARDRGFSYGYTF.

This clone has ten or more counts. The sample carries other DNA sequences with the same CDR3. The V and J genes are TRBV6-5 and TRBJ1-2; D may be TRBD1 (6 bases). The germline V gene has CDR1 MNHEY and CDR2 SVGAGI. CDR3 length: 12 residues. Trimming stripped 6 bases from V and 5 bases from J, with 10 bases between. The DNA of the CDR3 is TGTGCCAGCAGGCAGGGGTTATATGGCTACACCTTC. It yields the protein CASRQGLYGYTF.

The genes are TRBV7-8 and TRBJ2-1; no clear D. The CDR3 runs to 14 residues. Trimming took off 5 bases at V and 7 bases at J, with 15 bases between the two ends. Germline values: CDR1 SGHVS, CDR2 FQNEAQ. CDR3 nucleotides: TGTGCCAGCAGCCTTAGGCTTCTGGAGAATGAGCAGTTCTTC. It yields the protein CASSLRLLENEQFF.

This clone was seen a single time. The chain is built from TRBV5-1 and TRBJ2-5; TRBD1 matches 8 bases. V shed 5 bases and J 3 bases; nucleotides not matched to a gene: 6. CDR1 and CDR2 (germline): SGHRS, YFSETQ. This CDR3 has 14 residues. This chain's CDR3 is CASSRGQGKETQYF. The CDR3 DNA follows: TGCGCCAGCAGTCGAGGACAGGGAAAAGAGACCCAGTACTTC.

This chain uses TRBV28 with TRBJ2-1; TRBD1 matches 7 bases. CDR1 and CDR2 from the germline V gene are MDHEN and SYDVKM. V lost 1 base to trimming and J lost 1 base; unmatched junction nucleotides: 4. The CDR3 is 16 amino acids. This chain's CDR3 is CASSLYDRESYNEQFF. The CDR3 DNA sequence: TGTGCCAGCAGTTTATACGACAGGGAGTCCTACAATGAGCAGTTCTTC.

This clone showed up just once. The V call is TRBV29-1, the J call TRBJ2-7; 7 positions agree with TRBD1. Germline V gene data show CDR1 as SQVTM and CDR2 as ANQGSEA. The CDR3 spans 14 residues. Germline trimming cut 2 bases from V and 0 bases from J; bases unmatched to any gene: 4. The CDR3 nucleotides are TGCAGCGTTGAATCCCGGGACAGCTCCTACGAGCAGTACTTC. Encoded protein: CSVESRDSSYEQYF.

The DNA of the CDR3 is TGTGCCATCCGAGGGGGGGCAGAAGATACGCAGTATTTT. It yields the protein CAIRGGAEDTQYF. The genes are TRBV10-3 and TRBJ2-3; TRBD2 might be the D (7 bases). The V end was cut by 8 bases, the J end by 5 bases, with 14 bases between. Germline CDR1 ENHRY, CDR2 SYGVKD. CDR3 size: 13 residues.

This chain uses TRBV6-1 with TRBJ2-2; 12 positions match TRBD2. This CDR3 spans 17 amino acids. Trimming cost V 4 bases and J 5 bases; bases outside gene matches: 8. CDR1 MNHNS and CDR2 SASEGT come from the germline V gene. CDR3 nucleotide sequence: TGTGCCAGCAGTGCCTGGACTAGCGGGGCGAGAACCGGGGAGCTGTTTTTT. It specifies CASSAWTSGARTGELFF.

V and J are TRBV6-5 and TRBJ1-2; 10 bases are shared with TRBD1. The CDR3 extends over 16 amino acids. Looked up from germline, CDR1 is MNHEY and CDR2 is SVGAGI. V gave up 2 bases and J gave up 4 bases; unmatched junction bases: 7. CDR3 loop: CASSYTKTGGGYGYTF. The CDR3 nucleotides read TGTGCCAGCAGTTACACCAAGACAGGGGGCGGCTATGGCTACACCTTC.

The chain couples TRBV2 to TRBJ2-2; D is possibly TRBD1 (7 bases). The CDR3 spans 16 residues. V was trimmed by 4 bases and J by 0 bases, leaving 12 bases between them. The germline CDR1 and CDR2 sequences are SNHLY and FYNNEI. Written as DNA, the CDR3 is TGTGCCAGCAGTGCTCAGGGGGGCACGAACACCGGGGAGCTGTTTTTT. This sequence encodes CASSAQGGTNTGELFF.

The chain combines TRBV9 with TRBJ2-2, with a weak D call TRBD1 (6 bases). V lost 0 bases and J lost 5, with 17 bases in between. The germline V gene has CDR1 SGDLS and CDR2 YYNGEE. This CDR3 has 17 amino acids. This CDR3 reads CASSVVSQGSPTGELFF. Written as DNA, the CDR3 is TGTGCCAGCAGCGTAGTAAGCCAGGGGAGCCCGACCGGGGAGCTGTTTTTT.

This chain uses TRBV4-3 with TRBJ2-3; 8 bases match TRBD1. The CDR3 length is 17 residues. With 0 bases clipped from V and 3 bases from J, the junction kept 8 bases outside the gene matches. Germline V gives CDR1 LGHNA, CDR2 YSLEER. Here the CDR3 DNA reads TGCGCCAGCAGCCAAGACATCGGGACAGGACGAACAGATACGCAGTATTTT. Encoded protein: CASSQDIGTGRTDTQYF.

The CDR3 sequence is CASSRLAGTDTQYF. The CDR3 nucleotides read TGTGCCAGCAGTAGACTAGCGGGGACAGATACGCAGTATTTT. The V gene is TRBV2, the J gene TRBJ2-3, with 11 positions matching TRBD2. Germline V gene data show CDR1 as SNHLY and CDR2 as FYNNEI. The V segment lost 5 bases and the J segment 3 bases; nucleotides outside the gene matches: 1. The length of the CDR3 is 14 residues.

This chain connects TRBV9 to TRBJ2-4; the D gene is possibly TRBD1 (6 bases). The CDR3 totals 15 residues. Germline loops: CDR1 SGDLS, CDR2 YYNGEE. Between the trimmed V and J ends, which lost 4 bases and 4 bases, there was a span of 15 bases. The CDR3 spells CASSPQHDRKNIQYF. CDR3 sequence (DNA): TGTGCCAGCAGCCCACAACATGACAGGAAAAACATTCAGTACTTC.